This entry concerns a single TCR beta chain. This specimen comes from a study of T cell repertoires in cytomegalovirus infection. TCRdb fed the reads into MiXCR, producing one record per CDR3 protein. The table lists about 260,000 distinct CDR3 sequences, approximately 15% of them singletons. V lost 6 bases to trimming and J lost 7 bases, with 3 bases between them. CDR3 size: 10 residues. Looked up from germline, CDR1 is MDHEN and CDR2 is SYDVKM. The chain has TRBV28 and TRBJ2-2; no clear D. The sequenced sample was PBMCs. The TCR comes from a human donor in good health (CMV status not recorded). Some clones in this sample may be carry-over from other donors' samples. CDR3 residues: CASRRGELFF. Here the CDR3 DNA reads TGTGCCAGCAGACGCGGGGAGCTGTTTTTT.